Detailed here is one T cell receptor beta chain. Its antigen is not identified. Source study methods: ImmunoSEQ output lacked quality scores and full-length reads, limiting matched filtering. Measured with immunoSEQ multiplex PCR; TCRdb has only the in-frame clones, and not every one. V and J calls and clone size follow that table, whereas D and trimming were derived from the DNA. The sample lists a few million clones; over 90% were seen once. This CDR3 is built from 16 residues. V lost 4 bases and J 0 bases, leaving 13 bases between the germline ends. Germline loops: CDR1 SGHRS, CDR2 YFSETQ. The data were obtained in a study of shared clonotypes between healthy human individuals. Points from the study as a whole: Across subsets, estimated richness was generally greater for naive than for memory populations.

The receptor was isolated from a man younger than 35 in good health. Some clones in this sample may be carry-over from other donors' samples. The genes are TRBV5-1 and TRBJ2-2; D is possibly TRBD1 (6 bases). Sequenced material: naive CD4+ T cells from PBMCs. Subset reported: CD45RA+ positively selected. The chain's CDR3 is CASSNIAGANTGELFF. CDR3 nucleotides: TGCGCCAGCAGCAACATTGCAGGGGCGAACACCGGGGAGCTGTTTTTT.